The subject of this entry is one TCR beta chain. Its antigen remains unidentified. These data come from a study of PD-1 blockade in classical Hodgkin lymphoma. Notes on the study in general: Diminished baseline TCR diversity has been reported in newly diagnosed patients relative to healthy donors.

Some clones are missing from TCRdb's copy, which holds only in-frame ones; the method was immunoSEQ multiplex PCR. The sample yields about 27,000 clones, approximately 72% seen once. CDR3 size: 15 residues. Time point in this sample: cycle 4 day 1 (C4D1), after 5 to 7 weeks of nivolumab. All patients experienced relapse after autologous stem cell transplantation, and brentuximab vedotin exposure was variable. The clonotype originates from a human donor with classical Hodgkin lymphoma. The chain has TRBV8-2 and TRBJ2-6. TRBV8-2 represents a pseudogene. Specimen: peripheral blood mononuclear cells (PBMCs), collected before the fourth cycle of nivolumab. In nucleotides, the CDR3 is TGTGGCAAAGGCAATACACAAAGTCGGGCCAACGTCCTGACTTTC. This translates into CGKGNTQSRANVLTF.